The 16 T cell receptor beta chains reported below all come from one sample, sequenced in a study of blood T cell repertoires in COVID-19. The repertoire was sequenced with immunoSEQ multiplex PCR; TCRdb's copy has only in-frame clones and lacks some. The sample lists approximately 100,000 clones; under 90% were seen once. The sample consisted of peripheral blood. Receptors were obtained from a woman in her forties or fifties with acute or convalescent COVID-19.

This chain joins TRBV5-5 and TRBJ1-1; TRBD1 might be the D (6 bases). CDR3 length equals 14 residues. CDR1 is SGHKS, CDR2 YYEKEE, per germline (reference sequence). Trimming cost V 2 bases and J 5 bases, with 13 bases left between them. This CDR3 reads CASSFDSGATEAFF. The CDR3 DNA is TGTGCCAGCAGCTTTGATTCAGGGGCTACTGAAGCTTTCTTT.

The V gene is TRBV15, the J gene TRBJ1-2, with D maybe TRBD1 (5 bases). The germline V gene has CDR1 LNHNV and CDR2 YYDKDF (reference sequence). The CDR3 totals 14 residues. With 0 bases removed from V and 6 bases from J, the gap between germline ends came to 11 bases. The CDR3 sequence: CATSREGREHGYTF. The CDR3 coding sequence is TGTGCCACCAGCAGAGAAGGCAGGGAACATGGCTACACCTTC.

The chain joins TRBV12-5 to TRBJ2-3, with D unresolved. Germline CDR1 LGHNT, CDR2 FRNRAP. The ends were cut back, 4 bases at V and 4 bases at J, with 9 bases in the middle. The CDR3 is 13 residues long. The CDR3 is CASGWPGSDTQYF. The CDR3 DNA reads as TGTGCTAGTGGTTGGCCAGGTTCAGATACGCAGTATTTT.

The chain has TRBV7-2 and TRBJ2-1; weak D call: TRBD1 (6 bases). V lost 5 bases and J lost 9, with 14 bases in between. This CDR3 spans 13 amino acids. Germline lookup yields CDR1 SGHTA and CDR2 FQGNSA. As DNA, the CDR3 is TGTGCCAGCAGCCTTAGGGGGTATAGTGAGCAGTTCTTC. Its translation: CASSLRGYSEQFF.

The CDR3 DNA reads as TGTGCCAGCAGCCTACGGGGACTCCGGGACACCTTC. It specifies CASSLRGLRDTF. The J gene is TRBJ1-2, the V gene TRBV7-9, with a possible D match to TRBD1 (5 bases). This CDR3 is 12 amino acids long. V was shortened by 5 bases and J by 12 bases, with 16 bases between the two germline ends. Per the germline V gene, CDR1 is SEHNR and CDR2 is FQNEAQ (reference sequence).

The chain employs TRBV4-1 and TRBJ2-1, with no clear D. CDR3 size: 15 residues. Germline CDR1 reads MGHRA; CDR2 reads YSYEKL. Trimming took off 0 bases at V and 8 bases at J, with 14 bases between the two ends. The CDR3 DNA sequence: TGCGCCAGCAGCCAAGATAAATACGAGGCGTATGAGCAGTTCTTC. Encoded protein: CASSQDKYEAYEQFF.

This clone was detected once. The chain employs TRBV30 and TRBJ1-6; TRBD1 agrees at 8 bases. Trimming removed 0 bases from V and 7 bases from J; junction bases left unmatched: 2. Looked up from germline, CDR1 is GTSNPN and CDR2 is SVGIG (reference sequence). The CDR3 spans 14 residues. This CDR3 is CAWSVRQGNSPLHF. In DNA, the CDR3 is TGTGCCTGGAGTGTTAGACAGGGGAATTCACCCCTCCACTTT.

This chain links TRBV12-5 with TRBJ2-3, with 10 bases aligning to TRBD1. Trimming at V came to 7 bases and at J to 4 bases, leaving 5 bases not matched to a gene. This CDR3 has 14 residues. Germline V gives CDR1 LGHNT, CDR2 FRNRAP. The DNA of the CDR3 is TGTGCTAGTGCCCCGGGACAGGGGCCAGATACGCAGTATTTT. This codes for CASAPGQGPDTQYF.

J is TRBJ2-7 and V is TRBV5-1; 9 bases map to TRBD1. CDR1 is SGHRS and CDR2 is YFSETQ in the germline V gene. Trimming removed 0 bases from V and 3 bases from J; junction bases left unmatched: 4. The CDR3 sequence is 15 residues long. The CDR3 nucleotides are TGCGCCAGCAGCTTGGGATCGGGACAGGGCTACGAGCAGTACTTC. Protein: CASSLGSGQGYEQYF.

CDR3 nucleotide sequence: TGTGCCAGCAGTAGACGACAGGGGGCTGGGGGCTACACCTTC. Its protein product is CASSRRQGAGGYTF. The gene calls are TRBV27 and TRBJ1-2; 10 nucleotides line up with TRBD1. The CDR3 sequence is 14 residues long. V was clipped by 5 bases and J by 8 bases; unmatched bases: 8. Germline V gene data show CDR1 as MNHEY and CDR2 as SMNVEV (reference sequence).

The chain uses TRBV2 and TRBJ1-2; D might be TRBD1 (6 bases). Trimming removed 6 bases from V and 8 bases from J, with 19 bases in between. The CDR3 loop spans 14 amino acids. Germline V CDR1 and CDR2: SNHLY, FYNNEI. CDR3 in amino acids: CASSPQRGADGYTF. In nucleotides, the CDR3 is TGTGCCAGCAGCCCCCAACGGGGGGCGGACGGCTACACCTTC.

The CDR3 DNA follows: TGCGCCAGCAGCTTGGACCTTAGACAGTCTGGAAACACCATATATTTT. Protein product: CASSLDLRQSGNTIYF. J is TRBJ1-3 and V is TRBV5-1; a weak D match, TRBD1 (5 bases). Between the trimmed V and J ends, which lost 0 bases and 1 base, there was a span of 11 bases. Looked up from germline, CDR1 is SGHRS and CDR2 is YFSETQ. This CDR3 is built from 16 residues.

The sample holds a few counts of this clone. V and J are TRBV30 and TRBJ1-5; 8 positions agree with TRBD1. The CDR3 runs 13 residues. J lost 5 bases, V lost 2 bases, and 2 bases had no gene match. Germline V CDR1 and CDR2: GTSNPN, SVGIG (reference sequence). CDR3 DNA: TGTGCCTGGAGTCTACAGGGGGATCAGCCCCAGCATTTT. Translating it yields CAWSLQGDQPQHF.

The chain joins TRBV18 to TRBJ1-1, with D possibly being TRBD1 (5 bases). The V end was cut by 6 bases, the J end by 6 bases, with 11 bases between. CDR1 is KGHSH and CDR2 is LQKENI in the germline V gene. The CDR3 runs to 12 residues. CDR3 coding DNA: TGTGCCAGCTCTTCCCCGGGGGCTGAAGCTTTCTTT. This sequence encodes CASSSPGAEAFF. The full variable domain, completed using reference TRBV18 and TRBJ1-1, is NAGVMQNPRHLVRRRGQEARLRCSPMKGHSHVYWYRQLPEEGLKFMVYLQKENIIDESGMPKERFSAEFPKEGPSILRIQQVVRGDSAAYFCASSSPGAEAFFGQGTRLTVV.

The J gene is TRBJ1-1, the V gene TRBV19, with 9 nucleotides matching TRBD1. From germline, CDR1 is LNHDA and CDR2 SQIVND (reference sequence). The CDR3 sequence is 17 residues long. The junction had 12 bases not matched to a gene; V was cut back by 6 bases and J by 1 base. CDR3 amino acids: CASSPRDRATANTEAFF. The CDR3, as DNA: TGTGCCAGTAGCCCAAGGGACAGGGCAACGGCGAACACTGAAGCTTTCTTT.

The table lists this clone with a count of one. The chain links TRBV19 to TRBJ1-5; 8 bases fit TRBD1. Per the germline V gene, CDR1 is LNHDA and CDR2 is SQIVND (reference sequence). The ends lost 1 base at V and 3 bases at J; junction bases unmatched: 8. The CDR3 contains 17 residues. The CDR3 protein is CASSIGVPGQVNQPQHF. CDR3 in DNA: TGTGCCAGTAGTATAGGCGTCCCGGGACAGGTCAATCAGCCCCAGCATTTT. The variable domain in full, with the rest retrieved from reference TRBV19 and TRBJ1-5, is DGGITQSPKYLFRKEGQNVTLSCEQNLNHDAMYWYRQDPGQGLRLIYYSQIVNDFQKGDIAEGYSVSREKKESFPLTVTSAQKNPTAFYLCASSIGVPGQVNQPQHFGDGTRLSIL.